This T cell receptor beta chain originates from a study of shared clonotypes between healthy human individuals. All donors qualified as healthy HIV-negative adults and had experienced no recent acute infections or vaccinations. This clone has just one count. The germline CDR1 and CDR2 sequences are MGHRA and YSYEKL. The CDR3 contains 15 residues. The V gene lost 0 bases and the J gene lost 4 bases, with 10 bases spanning the gap. Clones were sequenced by immunoSEQ multiplex PCR, and TCRdb holds only the in-frame ones, with some missing. Counted here are 2 million to 3 million clones, roughly 93% occurring once; the ten biggest clones make up 0.36%.

This chain uses TRBV4-1 with TRBJ2-1; TRBD2 might be the D (6 bases). The clonotype originates from a man aged 18-30 years in good health. Some clones in this sample may be carry-over from other donors' samples. The specimen was naive CD4+ T cells from PBMCs. Subset reported: CD45RA+ positively selected. CDR3 in amino acids: CASSQEATRYNEQFF. DNA for the CDR3: TGCGCCAGCAGCCAAGAGGCGACTAGATACAATGAGCAGTTCTTC.